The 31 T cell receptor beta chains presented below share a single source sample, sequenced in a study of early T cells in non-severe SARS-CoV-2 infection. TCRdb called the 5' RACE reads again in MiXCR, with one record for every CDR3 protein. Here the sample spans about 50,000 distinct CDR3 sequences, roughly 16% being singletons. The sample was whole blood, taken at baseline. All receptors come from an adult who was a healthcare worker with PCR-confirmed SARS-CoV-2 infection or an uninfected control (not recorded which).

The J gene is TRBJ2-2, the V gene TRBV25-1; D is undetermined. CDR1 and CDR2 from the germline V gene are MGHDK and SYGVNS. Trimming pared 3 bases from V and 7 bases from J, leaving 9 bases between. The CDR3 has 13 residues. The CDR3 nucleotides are TGTGCCAGCAGTGAGGGGTATAACGGGGAGCTGTTTTTT. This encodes CASSEGYNGELFF. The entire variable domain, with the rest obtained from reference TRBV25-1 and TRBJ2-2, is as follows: EADIYQTPRYLVIGTGKKITLECSQTMGHDKMYWYQQDPGMELHLIHYSYGVNSTEKGDLSSESTVSRIRTEHFPLTLESARPSHTSQYLCASSEGYNGELFFGEGSRLTVL.

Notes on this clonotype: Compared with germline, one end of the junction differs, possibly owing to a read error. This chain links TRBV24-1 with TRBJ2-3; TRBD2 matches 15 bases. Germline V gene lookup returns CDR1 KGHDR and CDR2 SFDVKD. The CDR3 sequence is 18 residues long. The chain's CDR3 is CATSDSPGLAGGPDTRYF. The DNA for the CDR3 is TGTGCCACCAGTGATTCCCCCGGACTAGCGGGAGGGCCGGATACGCGGTATTTT.

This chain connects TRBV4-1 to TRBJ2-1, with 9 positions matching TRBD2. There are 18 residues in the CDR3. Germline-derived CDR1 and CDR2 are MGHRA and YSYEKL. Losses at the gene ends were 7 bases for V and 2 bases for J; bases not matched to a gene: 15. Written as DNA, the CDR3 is TGCGCCAGCAAAAAACTAGCGGGTCCCCGAAAGGCCTACAATGAGCAGTTCTTC. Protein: CASKKLAGPRKAYNEQFF.

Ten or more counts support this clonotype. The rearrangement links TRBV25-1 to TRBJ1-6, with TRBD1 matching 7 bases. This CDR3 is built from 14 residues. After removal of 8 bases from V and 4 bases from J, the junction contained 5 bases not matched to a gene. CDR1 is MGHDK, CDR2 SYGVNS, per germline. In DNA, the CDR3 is TGTGCCAGCGGAGACAGGGAGTATAATTCACCCCTCCACTTT. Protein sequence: CASGDREYNSPLHF. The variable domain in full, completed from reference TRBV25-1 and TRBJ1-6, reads EADIYQTPRYLVIGTGKKITLECSQTMGHDKMYWYQQDPGMELHLIHYSYGVNSTEKGDLSSESTVSRIRTEHFPLTLESARPSHTSQYLCASGDREYNSPLHFGNGTRLTVT.

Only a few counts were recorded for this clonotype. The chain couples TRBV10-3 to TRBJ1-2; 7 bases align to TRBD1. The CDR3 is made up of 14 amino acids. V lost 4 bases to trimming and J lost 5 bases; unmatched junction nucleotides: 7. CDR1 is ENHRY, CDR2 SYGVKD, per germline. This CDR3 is CAISANTGEYGYTF. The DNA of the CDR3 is TGTGCCATCAGTGCCAATACAGGGGAGTATGGCTACACCTTC.

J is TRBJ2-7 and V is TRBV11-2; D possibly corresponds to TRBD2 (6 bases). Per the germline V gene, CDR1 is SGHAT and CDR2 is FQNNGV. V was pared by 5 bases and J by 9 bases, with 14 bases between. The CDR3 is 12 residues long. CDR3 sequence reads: CASSPPGDWQYF. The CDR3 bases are TGTGCCAGCAGCCCCCCGGGAGATTGGCAGTACTTC.

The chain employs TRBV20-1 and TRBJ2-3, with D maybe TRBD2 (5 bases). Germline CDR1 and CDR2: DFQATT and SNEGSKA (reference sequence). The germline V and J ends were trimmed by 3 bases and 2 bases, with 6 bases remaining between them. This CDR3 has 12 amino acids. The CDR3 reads CSASGLTDTQYF. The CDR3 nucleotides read TGCAGTGCTAGTGGACTCACAGATACGCAGTATTTT.

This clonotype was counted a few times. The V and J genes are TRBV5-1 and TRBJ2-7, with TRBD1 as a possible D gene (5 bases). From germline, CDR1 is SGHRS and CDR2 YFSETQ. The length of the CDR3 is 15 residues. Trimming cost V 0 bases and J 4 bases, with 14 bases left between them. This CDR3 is CASSLAGPRVYEQYF. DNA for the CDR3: TGCGCCAGCAGCTTGGCCGGTCCCAGGGTTTACGAGCAGTACTTC.

The CDR3 sequence is CSAVYTDTQYF. For the CDR3, the DNA is TGCAGTGCCGTATACACAGATACGCAGTATTTT. V is TRBV20-1 and J is TRBJ2-3; D is ambiguous. V lost 6 bases and J 2 bases, leaving 6 bases between the germline ends. CDR1 is DFQATT, CDR2 SNEGSKA, per germline (reference sequence). The CDR3 length is 11 residues.

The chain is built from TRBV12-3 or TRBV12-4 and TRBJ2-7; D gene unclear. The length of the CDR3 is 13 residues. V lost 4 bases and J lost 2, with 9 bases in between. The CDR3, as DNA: TGTGCCAGCAGTTCCGCCAGCACCTACGAGCAGTACTTC. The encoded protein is CASSSASTYEQYF.

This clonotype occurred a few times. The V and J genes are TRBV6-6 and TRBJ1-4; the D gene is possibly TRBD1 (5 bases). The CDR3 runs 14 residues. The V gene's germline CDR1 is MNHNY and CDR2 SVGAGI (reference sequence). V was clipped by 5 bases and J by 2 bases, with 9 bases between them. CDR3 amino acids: CASSPGWTNEKLFF. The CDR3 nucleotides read TGTGCCAGCAGTCCAGGGTGGACTAATGAAAAACTGTTTTTT.

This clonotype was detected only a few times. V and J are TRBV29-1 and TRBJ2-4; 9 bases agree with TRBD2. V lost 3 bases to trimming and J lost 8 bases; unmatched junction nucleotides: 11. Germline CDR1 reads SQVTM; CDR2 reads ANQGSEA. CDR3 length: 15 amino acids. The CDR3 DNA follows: TGCAGCGTTGAGCTAATAGCGGGGGAGGGGTACATTCAGTACTTC. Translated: CSVELIAGEGYIQYF.

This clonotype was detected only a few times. The CDR3, as DNA: TGTGCCAGCAGCTCACGGACAGTCAATGAGCAGTTCTTC. As protein: CASSSRTVNEQFF. This chain joins TRBV7-9 and TRBJ2-1; D perhaps matches TRBD1 (6 bases). Germline values: CDR1 SEHNR, CDR2 FQNEAQ (reference sequence). The CDR3 runs 13 residues. The germline V and J ends were trimmed by 4 bases and 6 bases, with 10 bases remaining between them.

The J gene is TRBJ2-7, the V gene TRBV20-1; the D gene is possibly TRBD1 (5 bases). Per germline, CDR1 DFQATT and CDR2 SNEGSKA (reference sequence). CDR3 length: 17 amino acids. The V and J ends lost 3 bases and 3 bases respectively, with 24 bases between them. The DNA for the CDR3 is TGCAGTGCTAGGGGGTTTACGGCAGGGTACCTTGGCTACGAGCAGTACTTC. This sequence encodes CSARGFTAGYLGYEQYF.

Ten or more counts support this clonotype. CDR3 region: CASSSWTGVNTGELFF. In DNA form, the CDR3 reads TGTGCCAGCAGCTCCTGGACAGGAGTGAACACCGGGGAGCTGTTTTTT. The gene calls are TRBV7-8 and TRBJ2-2; 7 bases align to TRBD1. CDR3 size: 16 residues. The germline V gene encodes CDR1 SGHVS and CDR2 FQNEAQ. V was clipped by 4 bases and J by 1 base; unmatched bases: 6.

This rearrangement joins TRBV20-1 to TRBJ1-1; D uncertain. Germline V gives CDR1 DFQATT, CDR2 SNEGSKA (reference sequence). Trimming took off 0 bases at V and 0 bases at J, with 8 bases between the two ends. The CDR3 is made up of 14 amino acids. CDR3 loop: CSARDHGLNTEAFF. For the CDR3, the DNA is TGCAGTGCTAGAGATCACGGTCTGAACACTGAAGCTTTCTTT.

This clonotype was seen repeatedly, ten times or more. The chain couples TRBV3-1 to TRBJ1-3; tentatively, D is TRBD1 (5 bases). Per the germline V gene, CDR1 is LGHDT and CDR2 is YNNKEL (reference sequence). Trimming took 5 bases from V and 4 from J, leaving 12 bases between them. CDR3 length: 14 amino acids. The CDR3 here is CASSTRQSGNTIYF. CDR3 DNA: TGTGCCAGCAGCACTCGACAGTCCGGAAACACCATATATTTT. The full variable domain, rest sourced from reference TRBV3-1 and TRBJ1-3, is DTAVSQTPKYLVTQMGNDKSIKCEQNLGHDTMYWYKQDSKKFLKIMFSYNNKELIINETVPNRFSPKSPDKAHLNLHINSLELGDSAVYFCASSTRQSGNTIYFGEGSWLTVV.

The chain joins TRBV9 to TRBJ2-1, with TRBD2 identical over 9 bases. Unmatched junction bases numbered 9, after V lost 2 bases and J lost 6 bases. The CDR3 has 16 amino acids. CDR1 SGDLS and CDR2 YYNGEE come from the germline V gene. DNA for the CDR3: TGTGCCAGCAGCGTTATAGCGGGGGCCCATAGCAATGAGCAGTTCTTC. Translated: CASSVIAGAHSNEQFF.

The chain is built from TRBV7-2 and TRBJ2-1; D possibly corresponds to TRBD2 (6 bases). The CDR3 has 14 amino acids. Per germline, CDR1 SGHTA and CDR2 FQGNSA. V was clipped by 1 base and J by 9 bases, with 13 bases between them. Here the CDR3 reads CASSLEPGRLEQFF. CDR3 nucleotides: TGTGCCAGCAGCTTAGAGCCAGGGAGGCTTGAGCAGTTCTTC.

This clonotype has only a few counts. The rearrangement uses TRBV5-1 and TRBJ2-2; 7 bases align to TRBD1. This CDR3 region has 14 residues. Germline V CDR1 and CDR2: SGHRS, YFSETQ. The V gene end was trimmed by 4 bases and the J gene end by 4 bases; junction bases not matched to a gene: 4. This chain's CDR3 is CASSGGQLTGELFF. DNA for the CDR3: TGCGCCAGCAGCGGGGGACAGCTCACCGGGGAGCTGTTTTTT.

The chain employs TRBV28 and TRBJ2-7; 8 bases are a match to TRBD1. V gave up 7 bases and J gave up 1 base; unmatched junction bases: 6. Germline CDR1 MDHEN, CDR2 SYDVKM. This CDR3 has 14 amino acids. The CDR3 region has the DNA TGTGCCAGCACCCCAGGGGGCGTATCCTACGAGCAGTACTTC. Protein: CASTPGGVSYEQYF. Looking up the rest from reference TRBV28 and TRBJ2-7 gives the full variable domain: DVKVTQSSRYLVKRTGEKVFLECVQDMDHENMFWYRQDPGLGLRLIYFSYDVKMKEKGDIPEGYSVSREKKERFSLILESASTNQTSMYLCASTPGGVSYEQYFGPGTRLTVT.

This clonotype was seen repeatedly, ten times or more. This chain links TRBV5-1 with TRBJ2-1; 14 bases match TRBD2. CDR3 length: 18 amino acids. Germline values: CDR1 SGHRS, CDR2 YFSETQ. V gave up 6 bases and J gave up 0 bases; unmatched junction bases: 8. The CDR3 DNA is TGCGCCAGCATTATCGGGACTAGCGGGGGTCTCTCCTACAATGAGCAGTTCTTC. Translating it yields CASIIGTSGGLSYNEQFF.

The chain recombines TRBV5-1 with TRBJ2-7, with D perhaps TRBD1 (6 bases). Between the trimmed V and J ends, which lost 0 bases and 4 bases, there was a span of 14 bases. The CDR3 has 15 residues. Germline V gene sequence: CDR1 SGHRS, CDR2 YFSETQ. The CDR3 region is CASSLDQGKRYEQYF. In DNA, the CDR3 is TGCGCCAGCAGCTTGGACCAGGGGAAGAGGTACGAGCAGTACTTC.

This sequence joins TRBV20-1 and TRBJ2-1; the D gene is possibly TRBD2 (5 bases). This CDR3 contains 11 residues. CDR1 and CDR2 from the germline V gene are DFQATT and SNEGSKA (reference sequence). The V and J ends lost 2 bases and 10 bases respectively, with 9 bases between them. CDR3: CSARRSGEQFF. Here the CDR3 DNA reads TGCAGTGCTAGAAGGAGCGGAGAGCAGTTCTTC.

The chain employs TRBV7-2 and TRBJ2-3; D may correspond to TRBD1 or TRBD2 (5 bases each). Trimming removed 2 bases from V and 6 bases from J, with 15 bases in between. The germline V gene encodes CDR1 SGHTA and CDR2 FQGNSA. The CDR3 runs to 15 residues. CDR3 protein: CASSLLPGSTDTQYF. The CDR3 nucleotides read TGTGCCAGCAGCTTACTGCCAGGGAGTACGGATACGCAGTATTTT. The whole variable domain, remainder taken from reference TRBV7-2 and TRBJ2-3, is GAGVSQSPSNKVTEKGKDVELRCDPISGHTALYWYRQSLGQGLEFLIYFQGNSAPDKSGLPSDRFSAERTGGSVSTLTIQRTQQEDSAVYLCASSLLPGSTDTQYFGPGTRLTVL.

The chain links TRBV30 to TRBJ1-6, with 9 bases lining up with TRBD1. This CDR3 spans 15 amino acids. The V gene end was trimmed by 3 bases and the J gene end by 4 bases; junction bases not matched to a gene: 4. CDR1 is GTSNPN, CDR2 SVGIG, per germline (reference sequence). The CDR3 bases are TGTGCCTGGAGCCTCGGGACAGGGTATAATTCACCCCTCCACTTT. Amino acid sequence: CAWSLGTGYNSPLHF.

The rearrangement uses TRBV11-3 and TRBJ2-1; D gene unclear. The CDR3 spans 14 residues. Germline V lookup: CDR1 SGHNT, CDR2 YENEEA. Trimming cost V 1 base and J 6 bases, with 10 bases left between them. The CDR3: CASSLVSGTNEQFF. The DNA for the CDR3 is TGTGCCAGCAGCTTAGTTTCAGGAACCAATGAGCAGTTCTTC.

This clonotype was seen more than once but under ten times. The CDR3 bases are TGTGCCAGCAGCCCCCGGGTGTTTTCCTCCTACAATGAGCAGTTCTTC. It specifies CASSPRVFSSYNEQFF. The rearrangement uses TRBV7-6 and TRBJ2-1; D is uncertain. This CDR3 comprises 16 residues. CDR1 and CDR2 from the germline V gene are SGHVS and FNYEAQ. The V and J ends lost 5 bases and 0 bases respectively, with 14 bases between them.

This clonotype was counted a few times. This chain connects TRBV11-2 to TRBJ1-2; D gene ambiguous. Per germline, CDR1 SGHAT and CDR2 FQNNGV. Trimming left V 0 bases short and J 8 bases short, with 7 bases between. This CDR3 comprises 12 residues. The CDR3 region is CASSLDEAGYTF. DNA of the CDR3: TGTGCCAGCAGCTTAGACGAGGCCGGCTACACCTTC.

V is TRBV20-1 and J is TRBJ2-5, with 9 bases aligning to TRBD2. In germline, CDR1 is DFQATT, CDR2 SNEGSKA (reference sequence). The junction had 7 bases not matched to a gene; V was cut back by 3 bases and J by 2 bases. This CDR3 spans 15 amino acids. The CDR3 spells CSASWASGAQETQYF. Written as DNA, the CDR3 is TGCAGTGCTAGTTGGGCTAGCGGGGCACAAGAGACCCAGTACTTC.

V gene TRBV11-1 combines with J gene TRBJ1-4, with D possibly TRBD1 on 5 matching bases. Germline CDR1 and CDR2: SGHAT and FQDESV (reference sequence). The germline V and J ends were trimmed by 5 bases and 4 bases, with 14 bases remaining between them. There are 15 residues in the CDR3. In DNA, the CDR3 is TGTGCCAGCAGCCATCAAAGGGGATATAATGAAAAACTGTTTTTT. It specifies CASSHQRGYNEKLFF.